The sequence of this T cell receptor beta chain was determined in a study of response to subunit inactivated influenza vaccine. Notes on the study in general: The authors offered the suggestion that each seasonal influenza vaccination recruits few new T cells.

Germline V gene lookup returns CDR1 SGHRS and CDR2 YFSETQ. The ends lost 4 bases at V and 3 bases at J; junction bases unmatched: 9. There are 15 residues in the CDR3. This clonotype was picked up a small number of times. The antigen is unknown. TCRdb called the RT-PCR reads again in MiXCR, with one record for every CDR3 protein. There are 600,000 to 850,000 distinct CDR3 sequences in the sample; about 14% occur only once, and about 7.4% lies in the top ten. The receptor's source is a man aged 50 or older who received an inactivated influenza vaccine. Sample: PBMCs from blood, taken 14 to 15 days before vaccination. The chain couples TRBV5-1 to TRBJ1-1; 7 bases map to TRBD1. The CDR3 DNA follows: TGCGCCAGCAGCCAGAGACAGGGACGGGACACTGAAGCTTTCTTT. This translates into CASSQRQGRDTEAFF.